This TCR beta chain derives from a study of beta chain features in type 1 diabetes. Study-level background: The number of sorted cells examined across all samples was approximately 110,000,000. Notes on the study in general: Type 1 diabetes patients had VDJ junctions that carried fewer insertions and more deletions. People with Type 1 diabetes carried modestly yet significantly shorter TCRB CDR3s in all four CD4+ subsets. Here, the possible influence of HLA type (on TCRB rearrangement) remained unresolved.

Germline values: CDR1 SQVTM, CDR2 ANQGSEA. V gave up 6 bases and J gave up 0 bases; unmatched junction bases: 2. The CDR3 runs 13 residues. This clone turned up a few times. Its antigen is unknown. Other DNA sequences in this specimen translate into the identical CDR3. All sorted populations exceeded 95% purity. Reverse transcribing all isolated RNA meant expressed TCRB transcripts were sequenced. Clones were read by immunoSEQ multiplex PCR, and TCRdb kept only the in-frame ones, dropping some. The repertoire consists of more than 250,000 clones, with approximately 25% occurring once and the leading ten covering 0.012%.

The chain is built from TRBV29-1 and TRBJ1-1; 9 bases match TRBD1. The source material was naive CD4+ T cells from blood. This clonotype was sampled from a woman aged 25-40 years with type 1 diabetes. The CDR3 here is CSVQGALNTEAFF. CDR3 DNA sequence: TGCAGCGTACAGGGGGCGTTGAACACTGAAGCTTTCTTT.